This TCR beta chain was recovered during a study of blood T cell repertoires in COVID-19 (dated by TCRdb to about 2020). Looking at the study overall: Samples covering the acute and convalescent phases of COVID-19 were provided by collaborators in the United States, Italy and Spain. Nearly every sample came with metadata listing a de-identified subject ID, COVID-19 status, age in years and sex. Where available, HLA class I and class II types were taken from metadata supplied by the sample provider and were not determined by assay-based typing. The dataset comprised deeply sampled blood TCRbeta repertoires from subjects exposed to, actively infected with, or recovered from COVID-19. The material from the prospective study consisted of cDNA or gDNA derived from T cells, B-cell-depleted T cells, or PBMCs. The samples were drawn from two sources: the first 160 participants of the ongoing ImmuneRACE study, and 1,000 to 1,500 subjects contributed by 6 global collaborators. A freely available public database, intended as a resource for researchers studying the immune response to SARS-CoV-2, is where the repertoires were released.

Collaborating institutions collected whole blood in K2EDTA tubes following their own protocols. For TCRbeta analysis, collaborators shipped samples as frozen whole blood, isolated PBMCs, or DNA extracted from either of those sample types. This clone was recorded a few times. Its antigen is currently not known. It has no much larger one-base neighbor in the sample; base qualities were not kept. TCRbeta CDR3 regions were amplified from genomic DNA by means of the immunoSEQ Assay, a bias-controlled multiplex PCR. The study's processing was this. Within the assay, amplification of reference gene primers was used to estimate how many nucleated cells each sample contained. To quantify the absolute abundance of each unique TCRbeta CDR3 rearrangement, sequence reads were collapsed and filtered. For each sample, productive Simpson clonality was calculated as the square root of Simpson's diversity index over productive rearrangements. TCRdb took this table from immuneACCESS and kept in-frame rearrangements with V and J called. Such tables lack part of the clones; where checked against another copy, unresolved V genes explain under half of the gap, and the rest is unexplained. That table furnishes V, J and clone size, whereas the DNA furnished D and trimming. The sample includes 240,000 or so clones, with about 80% observed a single time. The biggest ten clones account for about 2% of the sample.

General conclusions and limits of the study: The amount of clinical and demographic metadata varied by source and participant and was provided uncurated.

This TCR derives from a woman aged 80 or over with acute or convalescent COVID-19. Material for sequencing was peripheral blood.

The CDR3 region has the sequence CASTAPGQGLTEAFF. The DNA reads as follows: TGTGCCAGTACCGCTCCGGGACAGGGGCTCACTGAAGCTTTCTTT. The rearrangement joined TRBV19 to TRBJ1-1; 10 bases in between match TRBD1. The germline V gene encodes CDR1 LNHDA and CDR2 SQIVND (reference sequence). V is trimmed back by 7 bases and J by 4 bases, and the junction contains 9 bases that no gene match accounts for. The CDR3 numbers 15 residues from cysteine through phenylalanine. Kept here is only the CDR3 DNA, which spans 45 bases and is read in frame from base 1.